The 27 T cell receptor beta chains in this list originate from one sample, sequenced in a study of OX40 agonist ivuxolimab in advanced cancers. Library preparation employed the immunoSEQ multiplex PCR assay. The immuneACCESS repertoire file appears here via TCRdb, limited to in-frame rearrangements. These files lack a portion of the clones; in checked studies, under half of the deficit traces to unresolved V genes, and the cause of the others is not known. The sample table lists 78,000 or so clones, about 85% of them with a count of one. 15% to 20% of the sample goes to the ten largest clones. Sample: CD4+ or CD8+ T cells sorted from blood, taken in a trial of the OX40 agonist ivuxolimab. These receptors originate from an adult with an advanced solid tumor such as melanoma, head and neck, liver or kidney cancer.

The rearrangement joins TRBV11-3 to TRBJ2-1, with a possible D match to TRBD1 (5 bases). Germline V lookup: CDR1 SGHNT, CDR2 YENEEA. This CDR3 has 13 amino acids. Trimming stripped 3 bases from V and 4 bases from J, with 7 bases between. CDR3 DNA: TGTGCCAGCAGCTTTGACAGTTACAATGAGCAGTTCTTC. As protein: CASSFDSYNEQFF.

The count of this clone is one. The V and J genes are TRBV6-4 and TRBJ2-1; 9 bases agree with TRBD1. Germline CDR1 MRHNA, CDR2 SNTAGT. V lost 6 bases, J lost 4 bases, and 7 bases stayed unmatched. This CDR3 contains 15 residues. CDR3 protein: CASSAGTGLYNEQFF. The CDR3 DNA sequence: TGTGCCAGCAGCGCGGGGACAGGGTTGTACAATGAGCAGTTCTTC.

The chain employs TRBV29-1 and TRBJ2-3, with D perhaps assigned TRBD1 or TRBD2 (6 bases each). Trimming cost V 3 bases and J 2 bases, with 12 bases left between them. The CDR3 totals 14 residues. Germline loops: CDR1 SQVTM, CDR2 ANQGSEA. CDR3 coding DNA: TGCAGCGTTGAGGGGGGCCCATACACAGATACGCAGTATTTT. Translated: CSVEGGPYTDTQYF.

The gene calls are TRBV10-2 and TRBJ1-2; 8 bases are shared with TRBD1. V gave up 5 bases and J gave up 4 bases; unmatched junction bases: 3. Looked up from germline, CDR1 is WSHSY and CDR2 is SAAADI. This CDR3 has 13 residues. The CDR3 DNA follows: TGCGCCAGCAGTCCGACAGGGGCCTATGGCTACACCTTC. This translates into CASSPTGAYGYTF.

This sequence joins TRBV2 and TRBJ2-2; 7 nucleotides align to TRBD2. The CDR3 is made up of 17 amino acids. Germline V lookup: CDR1 SNHLY, CDR2 FYNNEI. Trimming at V came to 7 bases and at J to 3 bases, leaving 14 bases not matched to a gene. Here the CDR3 reads CASIAPRGSLDTGELFF. The DNA of the CDR3 is TGTGCCAGCATCGCGCCCCGCGGGAGCTTAGACACCGGGGAGCTGTTTTTT.

This chain uses TRBV18 with TRBJ2-5; no clear D gene. This CDR3 spans 14 amino acids. V lost 3 bases and J lost 5, with 13 bases in between. Per the germline V gene, CDR1 is KGHSH and CDR2 is LQKENI. The CDR3 DNA sequence: TGTGCCAGCTCACCGCGGTCCGAATGGGAGACCCAGTACTTC. Translating it yields CASSPRSEWETQYF.

The chain combines TRBV5-1 with TRBJ2-3; tentative D call: TRBD2 (5 bases). V was pared by 0 bases and J by 4 bases, with 12 bases between. The CDR3 extends over 15 amino acids. The V gene's germline CDR1 is SGHRS and CDR2 YFSETQ. The CDR3, as DNA: TGCGCCAGCAGCTTGGAGTCGGGGATGCCAGATACGCAGTATTTT. This translates into CASSLESGMPDTQYF.

The chain combines TRBV18 with TRBJ2-5; D is unclear. The CDR3 contains 12 residues. The germline V gene has CDR1 KGHSH and CDR2 LQKENI. Trimming left V 3 bases short and J 13 bases short, with 15 bases between. CDR3 sequence (DNA): TGTGCCAGCTCACCTGGTGTATACCCGAGGTACTTC. Encoded protein: CASSPGVYPRYF.

The chain recombines TRBV6-4 with TRBJ2-2, with D tentatively TRBD2 (6 bases). In germline, CDR1 is MRHNA, CDR2 SNTAGT. Trimming shortened V by 2 bases and J by 6 bases, and 16 bases separated the two germline ends. This CDR3 comprises 16 residues. The CDR3 is CASSDGVTRGSGELFF. CDR3 bases: TGTGCCAGCAGTGACGGTGTGACTAGAGGATCCGGGGAGCTGTTTTTT.

V usage is TRBV5-1 and J usage is TRBJ2-1; the D call may be TRBD1 or TRBD2 (5 bases each). Germline-derived CDR1 and CDR2 are SGHRS and YFSETQ. The CDR3 spans 15 residues. The germline V and J ends were trimmed by 0 bases and 2 bases, with 9 bases remaining between them. In nucleotides, the CDR3 is TGCGCCAGCAGCTTGGAAGGGGAGACCTACAATGAGCAGTTCTTC. This gives the protein CASSLEGETYNEQFF.

The chain has TRBV27 and TRBJ1-2, with D unclear. Trimming shortened V by 0 bases and J by 5 bases, and 16 bases separated the two germline ends. The germline CDR1 and CDR2 sequences are MNHEY and SMNVEV (reference sequence). This CDR3 contains 16 residues. Here the CDR3 DNA reads TGTGCCAGCAGTTTATCGCCCGGCCCGACCGTTTATGGCTACACCTTC. Its translation: CASSLSPGPTVYGYTF.

The chain employs TRBV25-1 and TRBJ2-3; no firm D call. The ends were cut back, 3 bases at V and 2 bases at J, with 0 bases in the middle. The germline V gene encodes CDR1 MGHDK and CDR2 SYGVNS. The CDR3 runs to 11 residues. Written as DNA, the CDR3 is TGTGCCAGCAGTGACACAGATACGCAGTATTTT. Its translation: CASSDTDTQYF.

The chain links TRBV5-1 to TRBJ1-2, with no clear D. The CDR3 length is 13 residues. Germline loops: CDR1 SGHRS, CDR2 YFSETQ. V dropped 4 bases and J dropped 4 bases, with 11 bases sitting between them. CDR3: CASSPDATYGYTF. CDR3 sequence (DNA): TGCGCCAGCAGCCCGGACGCGACCTATGGCTACACCTTC. Full variable domain (remainder filled in from reference TRBV5-1 and TRBJ1-2): KAGVTQTPRYLIKTRGQQVTLSCSPISGHRSVSWYQQTPGQGLQFLFEYFSETQRNKGNFPGRFSGRQFSNSRSEMNVSTLELGDSALYLCASSPDATYGYTFGSGTRLTVV.

V usage is TRBV6-1 and J usage is TRBJ2-1, with D perhaps matching TRBD1 (6 bases). V was shortened by 6 bases and J by 2 bases, with 8 bases between the two germline ends. The CDR3 runs 13 residues. Germline assignment: CDR1 MNHNS and CDR2 SASEGT. CDR3 region: CASRDSTYNEQFF. The DNA for the CDR3 is TGTGCCAGCAGGGACAGTACCTACAATGAGCAGTTCTTC.

The CDR3 protein is CASTPGLGNNEQFF. CDR3 DNA sequence: TGCGCCAGCACCCCGGGACTAGGGAACAATGAGCAGTTCTTC. The rearrangement uses TRBV5-1 and TRBJ2-1, with TRBD2 identical over 8 bases. This CDR3 spans 14 amino acids. Trimming removed 6 bases from V and 5 bases from J; junction bases left unmatched: 7. CDR1 and CDR2 from the germline V gene are SGHRS and YFSETQ.

J is TRBJ2-5 and V is TRBV11-1; 8 nucleotides align to TRBD2. The CDR3 sequence is 15 residues long. From germline, CDR1 is SGHAT and CDR2 FQDESV (reference sequence). Trimming took 1 base from V and 4 from J; bases not matched to a gene: 5. This CDR3 is CASSLGEAGVETQYF. The CDR3 DNA reads as TGTGCCAGCAGCTTAGGGGAAGCGGGAGTAGAGACCCAGTACTTC.

This clone was seen just once. The V call is TRBV11-3, the J call TRBJ1-1; D remains unclear. The V gene lost 5 bases and the J gene lost 5 bases, with 9 bases spanning the gap. Germline V CDR1 and CDR2: SGHNT, YENEEA. The CDR3 totals 12 residues. CDR3 sequence (DNA): TGTGCCAGCAGCGGCTCGGGGACTGAAGCTTTCTTT. This encodes CASSGSGTEAFF.

J is TRBJ1-6 and V is TRBV18; D unclear. The V gene lost 4 bases and the J gene lost 6 bases, with 7 bases spanning the gap. This CDR3 region has 13 residues. Germline V gene data show CDR1 as KGHSH and CDR2 as LQKENI. CDR3 DNA: TGTGCCAGCTCACTGGTTGGTAATTCACCCCTCCACTTT. It encodes CASSLVGNSPLHF.

This clone was seen once. The V and J genes are TRBV13 and TRBJ2-7, with TRBD1 matching over 7 bases. CDR1 PRHDT and CDR2 FYEKMQ come from the germline V gene (reference sequence). This CDR3 spans 14 amino acids. V lost 5 bases, J lost 3 bases, and 7 bases stayed unmatched. CDR3 amino acids: CASSQPGDSYEQYF. The CDR3 DNA reads TGTGCCAGCAGCCAGCCCGGGGACAGCTACGAGCAGTACTTC.

The gene calls are TRBV18 and TRBJ1-3; possibly TRBD1 for D (5 bases). The CDR3 extends over 15 amino acids. Trimming left V 5 bases short and J 1 base short, with 12 bases between. CDR1 and CDR2 (germline): KGHSH, LQKENI. The CDR3 loop reads CASSSWGLSGNTIYF. CDR3 bases: TGTGCCAGCTCATCTTGGGGACTTTCTGGAAACACCATATATTTT. The full variable domain, in which reference TRBV18 and TRBJ1-3 provide the parts outside the CDR3, is NAGVMQNPRHLVRRRGQEARLRCSPMKGHSHVYWYRQLPEEGLKFMVYLQKENIIDESGMPKERFSAEFPKEGPSILRIQQVVRGDSAAYFCASSSWGLSGNTIYFGEGSWLTVV.

This clone was detected only a few times. The chain joins TRBV2 to TRBJ2-3, with no clear D. The CDR3 is 13 amino acids. Germline CDR1 SNHLY, CDR2 FYNNEI. Trimming shortened V by 8 bases and J by 2 bases, and 11 bases separated the two germline ends. The CDR3 bases are TGTGCCAGCCAGACACCCTACACAGATACGCAGTATTTT. Amino acids: CASQTPYTDTQYF.

This chain links TRBV15 with TRBJ2-5; D gene unclear. Trimming pared 1 base from V and 0 bases from J, leaving 12 bases between. The germline gives CDR1 LNHNV, CDR2 YYDKDF (reference sequence). This CDR3 has 16 amino acids. CDR3 protein: CATSRGLEQYQETQYF. CDR3 coding DNA: TGTGCCACCAGCAGAGGCCTAGAGCAGTACCAAGAGACCCAGTACTTC.

The chain couples TRBV6-1 to TRBJ2-1; 7 bases line up with TRBD1. V trimming: 10 bases; J trimming: 2 bases; junction bases outside the gene matches: 11. The CDR3 length is 15 residues. Germline CDR1 is MNHNS and CDR2 is SASEGT. In DNA form, the CDR3 reads TGTGCCACCAACCGGGACAGACTACCCTACAATGAGCAGTTCTTC. The encoded protein is CATNRDRLPYNEQFF.

The chain joins TRBV7-2 to TRBJ1-3, with D possibly matching TRBD1 (6 bases). This CDR3 spans 15 amino acids. V gave up 5 bases and J gave up 0 bases, with 11 bases separating them. Germline V gene data show CDR1 as SGHTA and CDR2 as FQGNSA. As DNA, the CDR3 is TGTGCCAGCAGCCCGGACAGTAGCTCTGGAAACACCATATATTTT. Translation gives CASSPDSSSGNTIYF.

J is TRBJ1-1 and V is TRBV28, with a weak D call TRBD1 (6 bases). Germline CDR1 and CDR2: MDHEN and SYDVKM. CDR3 length: 14 amino acids. V lost 6 bases and J lost 4, with 15 bases in between. CDR3 DNA: TGTGCCAGCAGGATCAGGACAGCCGGCACTGAAGCTTTCTTT. Protein sequence: CASRIRTAGTEAFF.

This rearrangement joins TRBV10-3 to TRBJ2-7; no reliable D call. Deletions cut 4 bases from V and 3 bases from J, with 10 bases between. The CDR3 length is 13 residues. The V gene's germline CDR1 is ENHRY and CDR2 SYGVKD. CDR3 nucleotide sequence: TGTGCCATCAGTGTGGCTGACCTCTACGAGCAGTACTTC. Its protein product is CAISVADLYEQYF.

The rearrangement links TRBV14 to TRBJ1-1; D is uncertain. Germline CDR1 and CDR2: SGHDN and FVKESK. There are 12 residues in the CDR3. V was shortened by 5 bases and J by 4 bases, with 8 bases between the two germline ends. The CDR3 DNA reads TGTGCCAGCAGCGACATACTCACTGAAGCTTTCTTT. As protein: CASSDILTEAFF.